Detailed here is one TCR beta chain. Antigen specificity is unknown. CDR3 size: 15 residues. CDR1 is SGHDT, CDR2 YYEEEE, per germline. V trimming: 1 base; J trimming: 5 bases; junction bases outside the gene matches: 7. The sample is drawn from a study of T cells in localized non-small cell lung cancer. The study, taken as a whole, reports: Elevated blood T cell density was associated with longer overall survival.

TCRdb's table, derived via immunoSEQ multiplex PCR, lists solely in-frame clones and lacks some. The sample includes tens of thousands of clones, about 80% of them seen just once. The sample consisted of PBMCs, taken before any cancer treatment. The receptor comes from a man aged 35-75 years with stage II lung adenocarcinoma. The rearrangement joins TRBV5-6 to TRBJ2-5; 8 bases are a match to TRBD2. The CDR3, as DNA: TGTGCCAGCAGCTTGTATGGTAGCGGGGCGGAGACCCAGTACTTC. Its protein is CASSLYGSGAETQYF.